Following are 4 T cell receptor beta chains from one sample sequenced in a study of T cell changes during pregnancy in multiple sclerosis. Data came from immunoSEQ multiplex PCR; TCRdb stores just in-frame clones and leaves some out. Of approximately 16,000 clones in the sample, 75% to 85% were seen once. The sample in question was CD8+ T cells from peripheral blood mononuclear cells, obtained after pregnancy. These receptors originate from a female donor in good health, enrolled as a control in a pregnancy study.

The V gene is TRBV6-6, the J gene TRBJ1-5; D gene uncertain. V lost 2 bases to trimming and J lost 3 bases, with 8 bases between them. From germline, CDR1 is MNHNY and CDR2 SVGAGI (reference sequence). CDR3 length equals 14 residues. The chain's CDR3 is CASSYREVNQPQHF. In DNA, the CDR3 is TGTGCCAGCAGTTACCGCGAGGTCAATCAGCCCCAGCATTTT.

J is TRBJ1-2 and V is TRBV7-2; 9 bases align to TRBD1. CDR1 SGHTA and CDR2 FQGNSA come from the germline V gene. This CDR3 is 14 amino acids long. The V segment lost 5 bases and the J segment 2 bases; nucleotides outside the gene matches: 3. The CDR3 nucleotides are TGTGCCAGCAGCCGGACAGGGGTCAACTATGGCTACACCTTC. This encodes CASSRTGVNYGYTF.

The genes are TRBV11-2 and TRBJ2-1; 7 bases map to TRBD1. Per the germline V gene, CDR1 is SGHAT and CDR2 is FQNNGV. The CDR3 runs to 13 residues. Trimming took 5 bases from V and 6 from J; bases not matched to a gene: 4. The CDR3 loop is CASSPGTANEQFF. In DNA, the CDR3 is TGTGCCAGCAGCCCAGGGACAGCCAATGAGCAGTTCTTC.

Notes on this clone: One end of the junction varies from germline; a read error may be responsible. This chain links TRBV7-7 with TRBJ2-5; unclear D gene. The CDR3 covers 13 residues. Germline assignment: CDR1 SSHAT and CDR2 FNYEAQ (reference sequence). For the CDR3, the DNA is TGTGCTAGCAGCTCCCGTCCCGGAGAGACCCAGTACTTC. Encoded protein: CASSSRPGETQYF.